The clone carrying this TCR beta chain was detected many times. The antigen is undetermined. Germline V lookup: CDR1 SGHAT, CDR2 FQNNGV. V dropped 5 bases and J dropped 0; count of bases not matched to a gene: 11. The CDR3 loop spans 18 amino acids. The sample comes from a study of regulatory T cells in long-lasting Graves disease. Findings and caveats of the study: When disease was persistent, TRBV28, TRBJ1-2 and TRBJ2-5 were the favored segments.

Through Arm-PCR of CDR3 regions and iRepertoire HTBI primers, TCR beta libraries were built. A single record per CDR3 protein comes from TCRdb applying MiXCR to the multiplex PCR reads. The profile shows 530,000 or so distinct CDR3 sequences, about 16% of them singletons. The time point is: newly diagnosed GD, antithyroid drugs for less than 3 months. Isolated PBMC RNA provided the starting material for the TCR library. The patients were drawn from one endocrinology department in Xi'an, China. Collection of peripheral blood (roughly 9.7 milliliters) was done using EDTA tubes. This sample was shared with a second study, whose subject was T cells in Graves' hyperthyroidism and ophthalmopathy. From that study: HTBI primers were the set used in a first-round RT-PCR of the TCR CDR3.

Sequences were derived from peripheral blood mononuclear cells (PBMCs), sampled at new diagnosis, from a patient treated with antithyroid drugs. The gene calls are TRBV11-2 and TRBJ2-7; 12 nucleotides line up with TRBD2. The clonotype originates from a young man with Graves disease. The CDR3 nucleotides read TGTGCCAGCAGCCTCGCCGGGACTAGCGGGCCCGGCTCCTACGAGCAGTACTTC. Its translation is CASSLAGTSGPGSYEQYF.